The 7 T cell receptor beta chains below come from one sample, sequenced in a study of CD4 T cells in relation to SARS-CoV-2 and coronaviruses. Profiling relied on immunoSEQ multiplex PCR, and the TCRdb table lists in-frame clones only, not all of them. The sample includes just over 25,000 clones, 75% to 80% seen only once; the top ten take approximately 18%. Before the COVID-19 pandemic, during about 2010-2019, CD4+ T cells were taken from unexposed donors. CD4+ T cells were isolated from the cells after about nine days of culture. What these receptors recognize is not known. Material: CD4+ T cells from PBMCs, cultured in vitro. Every receptor here comes from a human donor in good health.

This sequence joins TRBV7-2 and TRBJ2-7; 10 bases align to TRBD2. This CDR3 has 15 amino acids. V lost 3 bases and J lost 2; bases outside the gene matches: 4. In germline, CDR1 is SGHTA, CDR2 FQGNSA. CDR3 amino acids: CASSFSGGLTYEQYF. The CDR3 DNA is TGTGCCAGCAGCTTTAGCGGGGGGCTTACCTACGAGCAGTACTTC.

In this sample, this clone turned up once. The rearrangement joins TRBV5-6 to TRBJ2-3, with 7 bases aligning to TRBD2. CDR3 length equals 16 residues. V lost 5 bases and J lost 4; bases outside the gene matches: 13. The germline CDR1 and CDR2 sequences are SGHDT and YYEEEE. This CDR3 is CASRLYRLAASDTQYF. CDR3 bases: TGTGCCAGCAGGCTTTATCGGCTAGCGGCATCAGATACGCAGTATTTT.

V usage is TRBV19 and J usage is TRBJ2-5, with 7 bases identical to TRBD1. Trimming at V came to 2 bases and at J to 0 bases, leaving 6 bases not matched to a gene. This CDR3 is built from 16 residues. The germline V gene has CDR1 LNHDA and CDR2 SQIVND (reference sequence). The CDR3, as DNA: TGTGCCAGTAGTATAATCACAGGGGCCAACCAAGAGACCCAGTACTTC. This sequence encodes CASSIITGANQETQYF. The full variable domain, with the rest looked up from reference TRBV19 and TRBJ2-5, is DGGITQSPKYLFRKEGQNVTLSCEQNLNHDAMYWYRQDPGQGLRLIYYSQIVNDFQKGDIAEGYSVSREKKESFPLTVTSAQKNPTAFYLCASSIITGANQETQYFGPGTRLLVL.

V is TRBV30 and J is TRBJ2-5, with D possibly being TRBD2 (5 bases). Trimming stripped 4 bases from V and 5 bases from J, with 11 bases between. Germline V CDR1 and CDR2: GTSNPN, SVGIG (reference sequence). The CDR3 sequence is 12 residues long. CDR3 DNA: TGTGCCTGGACAGCCGGGGTGGAGACCCAGTACTTC. It specifies CAWTAGVETQYF.

The chain uses TRBV5-1 and TRBJ2-5; D is unclear. V was shortened by 0 bases and J by 3 bases, with 0 bases between the two germline ends. Germline V gene lookup returns CDR1 SGHRS and CDR2 YFSETQ. The CDR3 extends over 11 amino acids. CDR3 loop: CASSLEETQYF. In DNA form, the CDR3 reads TGCGCCAGCAGCTTGGAAGAGACCCAGTACTTC.

This chain's CDR3 is CASSLRPLRDLGANVLTF. The DNA for the CDR3 is TGTGCCAGCAGCCTCCGCCCACTTCGGGACTTAGGGGCCAACGTCCTGACTTTC. The chain couples TRBV21-1 to TRBJ2-6; the table's D gene call, TRBD2, was not cross checked with the DNA. TRBV21-1 is annotated as a pseudogene. CDR3 length equals 18 residues.

The table lists this clone with a few counts. This chain joins TRBV3-1 (or the pseudogene TRBV3-2) and TRBJ1-5; D call uncertain. Germline V gene data show CDR1 as LGHDT and CDR2 as YNNKEL (reference sequence). The CDR3 has 15 amino acids. Trimming shortened V by 0 bases and J by 2 bases, and 8 bases separated the two germline ends. Written as DNA, the CDR3 is TGTGCCAGCAGCCAAGATATGGAGGGCAATCAGCCCCAGCATTTT. It is translated as CASSQDMEGNQPQHF.